This T cell receptor (beta chain) was captured by sequencing in a study of CD8 T cells in ankylosing spondylitis. This clonotype was counted only a few times. Making the TCR beta libraries involved quantitative 5'-RACE with molecular barcodes. TCRdb re-called the 5' RACE reads through MiXCR, storing one row per CDR3 protein. The data show 300,000 to 350,000 distinct CDR3 sequences, less than 25% seen once. CDR3 length: 16 amino acids. V was pared by 5 bases and J by 4 bases, with 9 bases of the junction left unmatched. Germline CDR1 is SGHNT and CDR2 is YENEEA. Material: blood, either unsorted or a sorted T cell fraction (not recorded which). J is TRBJ2-5 and V is TRBV11-3; 11 bases fit TRBD1. The TCR comes from a female donor with ankylosing spondylitis or in good health (not recorded which). In DNA, the CDR3 is TGTGCCAGCAGCGACCGGACAGGGGGCCTGGGAGAGACCCAGTACTTC. Protein sequence: CASSDRTGGLGETQYF.